This T cell receptor beta chain comes out of a study of CD8 T cells in Susac syndrome. Study-wide context: Within the sequenced Susac syndrome patient group, six exhibited active disease and roughly 8 were in remission.

V was clipped by 0 bases and J by 7 bases, with 10 bases between them. In germline, CDR1 is SGDLS, CDR2 YYNGEE. The CDR3 has 13 residues. The authors reverse transcribed roughly 0.5 to 1 ug RNA with random hexamers. One entry per CDR3 protein, called by TCRdb with MiXCR from the immunoSEQ multiplex PCR reads. The sample records about 110,000 distinct CDR3 sequences, approximately 94% being singletons. Sequenced sample: CD8+ T cells from PBMCs. The TCR originated in a human donor with Susac syndrome. The rearrangement uses TRBV9 and TRBJ1-1, with D perhaps matching TRBD1 (5 bases). CDR3 in amino acids: CASSVEGRDEAFF. The CDR3 region has the DNA TGTGCCAGCAGCGTAGAAGGCAGGGATGAAGCTTTCTTT.